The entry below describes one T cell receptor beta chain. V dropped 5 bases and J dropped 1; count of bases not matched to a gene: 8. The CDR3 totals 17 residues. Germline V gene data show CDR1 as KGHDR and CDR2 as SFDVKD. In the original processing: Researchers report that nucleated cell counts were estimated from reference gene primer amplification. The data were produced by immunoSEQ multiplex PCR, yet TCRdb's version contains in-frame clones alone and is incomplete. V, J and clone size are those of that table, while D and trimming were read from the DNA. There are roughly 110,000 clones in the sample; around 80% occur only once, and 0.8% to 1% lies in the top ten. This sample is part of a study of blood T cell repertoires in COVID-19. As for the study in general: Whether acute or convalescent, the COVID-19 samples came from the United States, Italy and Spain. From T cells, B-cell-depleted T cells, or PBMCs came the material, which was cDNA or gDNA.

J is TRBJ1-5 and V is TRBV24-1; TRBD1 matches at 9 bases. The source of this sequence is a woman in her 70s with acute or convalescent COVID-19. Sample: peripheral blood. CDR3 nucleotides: TGTGCCACCAGTGGATTACCGGGACAGGGAAGCAATCAGCCCCAGCATTTT. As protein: CATSGLPGQGSNQPQHF.